A selection of T cell receptor beta chains follows, all from one sample in a study of control samples from healthy donors and cancer patients. The table came from immunoSEQ multiplex PCR; TCRdb's copy has only in-frame clones and leaves some out. The sample has roughly 90,000 clones, about 92% seen once. The source material was blood. These receptor sequences come from a woman aged 25 to 39 in good health. Each CDR3 is given with its conserved first and last residue. A D gene is named only where the DNA matches it firmly. Size is omitted from some rows. Given values are once, few, many or a class for expanded clones.

TRBV5-1	NA	TRBD1	TRBJ1-4	TGCGCCAGCAGATTGGGGACGGGACAGGGGCCCGAAAAACTGTTTTTT	CASRLGTGQGPEKLFF
TRBV19	NA	NA	TRBJ1-1	TGTGCCAGTAGGATGGACGGCCGGAACACTGAAGCTTTCTTT	CASRMDGRNTEAFF
TRBV6-4	NA	NA	TRBJ2-2	TGTGCCAGCAGTGACGAGAGTCCCGGGGAGCTGTTTTTT	CASSDESPGELFF
TRBV7-8	NA	TRBD1	TRBJ1-1	TGTGCCAGCAGCCGGGACAGGGGGCGGGAAGCTTTCTTT	CASSRDRGREAFF
TRBV4-1	NA	NA	TRBJ2-2	TGCGCCAGCAGCCCCAGATGGACGGGGGAGCTGTTTTTT	CASSPRWTGELFF
TRBV9	once	NA	TRBJ1-3	TGTGCCAGCAGCGTAGAGGGGGCTGGAAACACCATATATTTT	CASSVEGAGNTIYF
TRBV5-1	NA	TRBD1	TRBJ1-2	TGCGCCAGCAGGAGGCAGGGGGGTGGCTACACCTTC	CASRRQGGGYTF
TRBV7-2	once	NA	TRBJ1-5	TGTGCCAGCAGACCAAAGATCCGGACAGTTGATCAGCCCCAGCATTTT	CASRPKIRTVDQPQHF
TRBV3-1/TRBV3-2	NA	TRBD2	TRBJ2-7	TGTGCCAGCAGCCCTCGGGACTACTCCTACGAGCAGTACTTC	CASSPRDYSYEQYF
TRBV9	NA	TRBD2	TRBJ2-3	TGTGCCAGCAGCGGACGCGTCGGGGGGAACACAGATACGCAGTATTTT	CASSGRVGGNTDTQYF
TRBV6-5	NA	NA	TRBJ1-5	TGTGCCACGACGTTCAGCAATAGCAATCAGCCCCAGCATTTT	CATTFSNSNQPQHF
TRBV5-4	few	TRBD1	TRBJ2-7	TGTGCCAGCAGCACAGGGGGCTACGAGCAGTACTTC	CASSTGGYEQYF
TRBV24-1	NA	NA	TRBJ1-4	TGTGCCACCAGTGATTTTGACAGTACTAATGAAAAACTGTTTTTT	CATSDFDSTNEKLFF
TRBV7-8	NA	TRBD1	TRBJ1-5	TGTGCCAGCAGCCTGCGCGACAGGGTCATTAGCAATCAGCCCCAGCATTTT	CASSLRDRVISNQPQHF
TRBV21-1	NA	NA	TRBJ2-4	TGTGCCAGCAACAGGCGGGTGGCCAAAAACATTCAGTACTTC	CASNRRVAKNIQYF
TRBV5-1	NA	TRBD1	TRBJ2-7	TGCGCCAGCAGCTTGGAAGGGACAGGACTCTACGAGCAGTACTTC	CASSLEGTGLYEQYF
TRBV11-3	NA	TRBD2	TRBJ2-3	TGTGCCAGCAGCTATCGGACTAGCGGGGGAGATACGCAGTATTTT	CASSYRTSGGDTQYF
TRBV6-5	NA	TRBD1	TRBJ1-2	TGTGCCAGCAGTCCAGACGGACAGGGGTATGGCTACACCTTC	CASSPDGQGYGYTF
TRBV28	NA	NA	TRBJ2-7	TGTGCCAGCAGGCCACAGGGATTAGGAAACGAGCAGTACTTC	CASRPQGLGNEQYF
TRBV7-9	once	TRBD1	TRBJ1-1	TGTGCCAGCAGCAAGGGACAGGGGAACACTGAAGCTTTCTTT	CASSKGQGNTEAFF
TRBV5-6	NA	NA	TRBJ2-7	TGTGCCAGCAGCCTGCAGTATGGCGAGCAGTACTTC	CASSLQYGEQYF
TRBV2	NA	TRBD2	TRBJ2-3	TGTGCCAGCAGTGGACTAGCGGGCTACACAGATACGCAGTATTTT	CASSGLAGYTDTQYF
TRBV28	NA	NA	TRBJ1-1	TGTGCCAGCAGCCCCGCCCTACGCATGAACACTGAAGCTTTCTTT	CASSPALRMNTEAFF
TRBV19	NA	NA	TRBJ1-2	TGTGCCAGTAGTATCCGGGGGAACTATGGCTACACCTTC	CASSIRGNYGYTF
TRBV2	NA	NA	TRBJ1-2	TGTGCCAGCAGTGCTACAGGGTATGGCTACACCTTC	CASSATGYGYTF